This T cell receptor beta chain is drawn from a study of cytomegalovirus exposure and HLA in healthy donors. This PCR relied on a set of 60 Vbeta primers and 13 Jbeta primers. Method: immunoSEQ multiplex PCR; TCRdb's copy keeps in-frame clones and lacks some. Here the sample spans around 87,000 clones, over 70% being singletons. Findings of the study overall: A later analysis showed HLA-associated TCR beta chains outstripping equally common others in clonal expansion.

These donors, healthy bone marrow donors, were studied. As for this clone: Its cognate antigen is unknown.

This CDR3 has 14 amino acids. Germline trimming cut 4 bases from V and 5 bases from J; bases unmatched to any gene: 7. The germline CDR1 and CDR2 sequences are MNHEY and SVGAGI. This chain joins TRBV6-5 and TRBJ1-1; 7 bases fit TRBD1. The source of this sequence is a girl between 2 and 10 years old in good health and CMV-seropositive. The sequenced sample consisted of PBMCs. The CDR3 here is CASSSQGLRTEAFF. CDR3 nucleotides: TGTGCCAGCAGTTCACAGGGGTTGAGGACTGAAGCTTTCTTT.